These 13 T cell receptor beta chains share one sample of origin, sequenced in a study of circulating and synovial CD4+ cells in juvenile arthritis. Here immunoSEQ multiplex PCR was the method, and the copy in TCRdb shows in-frame clones only, minus some. Of about 33,000 clones listed, roughly 96% were seen once; the top ten hold roughly 0.17%. Sequencing input: CD4+ T cells from blood. The receptors shown here come from a human donor with juvenile idiopathic arthritis.

V gene TRBV4-2 combines with J gene TRBJ2-2, with 8 bases lining up with TRBD2. Germline V gives CDR1 LGHNA, CDR2 YNFKEQ. The CDR3 loop spans 17 amino acids. After removal of 0 bases from V and 6 bases from J, the junction contained 9 bases not matched to a gene. CDR3 DNA sequence: TGTGCCAGCAGCCAAGACTACCCAGCGGGGGCATCCGGGGAGCTGTTTTTT. As protein: CASSQDYPAGASGELFF.

The chain employs TRBV2 and TRBJ1-5; TRBD1 is a possible D gene (6 bases). Germline-derived CDR1 and CDR2 are SNHLY and FYNNEI. V lost 6 bases and J 9 bases, leaving 18 bases between the germline ends. The CDR3 totals 14 residues. CDR3 sequence: CASRIGQLHGPQHF. DNA of the CDR3: TGTGCCAGCAGGATAGGACAGTTACATGGGCCCCAGCATTTT.

The chain joins TRBV19 to TRBJ2-2, with a possible D match to TRBD1 (5 bases). This CDR3 spans 14 amino acids. Trimming removed 5 bases from V and 3 bases from J, with 10 bases in between. Germline lookup yields CDR1 LNHDA and CDR2 SQIVND (reference sequence). The DNA for the CDR3 is TGTGCCAGTAGTGTTCAGGGTTACACCGGGGAGCTGTTTTTT. Protein sequence: CASSVQGYTGELFF.

The chain combines TRBV7-2 with TRBJ2-7; 9 nucleotides line up with TRBD1. Germline CDR1 SGHTA, CDR2 FQGNSA. V was pared by 6 bases and J by 3 bases, with 3 bases of the junction left unmatched. The CDR3 is 13 amino acids. CDR3 in amino acids: CASSSDRGYEQYF. CDR3 DNA sequence: TGTGCCAGCAGTTCGGACAGGGGCTACGAGCAGTACTTC.

In this sample, this clone turned up once. The chain links TRBV7-2 to TRBJ2-3, with D hard to call. The CDR3 is 14 residues long. Per germline, CDR1 SGHTA and CDR2 FQGNSA. V dropped 1 base and J dropped 3 bases, with 8 bases sitting between them. CDR3 region: CASSLGGWTDTQYF. As DNA, the CDR3 is TGTGCCAGCAGCTTAGGAGGCTGGACAGATACGCAGTATTTT. Variable domain in full (rest from reference TRBV7-2 and TRBJ2-3): GAGVSQSPSNKVTEKGKDVELRCDPISGHTALYWYRQSLGQGLEFLIYFQGNSAPDKSGLPSDRFSAERTGGSVSTLTIQRTQQEDSAVYLCASSLGGWTDTQYFGPGTRLTVL.

The chain recombines TRBV15 with TRBJ2-5, with 7 nucleotides matching TRBD1. The tail of the sequence fits TRBJ2-7 better, so the J call may be wrong. The CDR3 consists of 14 residues. Germline CDR1 and CDR2: LNHNV and YYDKDF (reference sequence). DNA for the CDR3: TGTGCCACCAGCGTAGGAGACAGGGTGGGCGAGCAGTACTTC. It is translated as CATSVGDRVGEQYF.

The chain joins TRBV2 to TRBJ2-5; 7 positions agree with TRBD1. The DNA end favors TRBJ2-7, so the J call may be wrong. CDR1 and CDR2 (germline): SNHLY, FYNNEI. The CDR3 loop spans 13 amino acids. CDR3 amino acids: CAAHSGQVGEQYF. CDR3 coding DNA: TGTGCCGCTCACTCCGGACAGGTTGGCGAGCAGTACTTC.

The chain carries TRBV5-6 and TRBJ2-7, with 11 positions matching TRBD1. Germline CDR1 and CDR2: SGHDT and YYEEEE. The CDR3 spans 14 residues. V lost 3 bases, J lost 7 bases, and 6 bases stayed unmatched. The CDR3 protein is CASSYRTGGREQYF. CDR3 sequence (DNA): TGTGCCAGCAGCTACCGGACAGGGGGCAGGGAGCAGTACTTC. The full variable domain, with the rest looked up from reference TRBV5-6 and TRBJ2-7, is DAGVTQSPTHLIKTRGQQVTLRCSPKSGHDTVSWYQQALGQGPQFIFQYYEEEERQRGNFPDRFSGHQFPNYSSELNVNALLLGDSALYLCASSYRTGGREQYFGPGTRLTVT.

This chain connects TRBV7-2 to TRBJ2-3; D is uncertain. The germline V gene has CDR1 SGHTA and CDR2 FQGNSA. The CDR3 has 13 residues. V lost 5 bases, J lost 7 bases, and 13 bases lay in between. The chain's CDR3 is CASSPSLANTQYF. The CDR3 nucleotides are TGTGCCAGCAGCCCATCGTTAGCAAATACGCAGTATTTT.

J is TRBJ1-4 and V is TRBV28; D not resolved. V shed 2 bases and J shed 7 bases, with 8 bases lying between them. The germline V gene has CDR1 MDHEN and CDR2 SYDVKM. The CDR3 is 13 amino acids. The CDR3 DNA reads TGTGCCAGCAGTTTAGATGTCAGTGAAAAACTGTTTTTT. This translates into CASSLDVSEKLFF.

The chain joins TRBV2 to TRBJ2-3; 9 bases agree with TRBD1. The V segment lost 9 bases and the J segment 1 base; nucleotides outside the gene matches: 2. Germline V gives CDR1 SNHLY, CDR2 FYNNEI. The CDR3 totals 13 residues. CDR3 protein: CASRTGGTDTQYF. Written as DNA, the CDR3 is TGTGCCAGTCGGACAGGGGGCACAGATACGCAGTATTTT.

This sequence joins TRBV28 and TRBJ1-1; no firm D call. V gave up 8 bases and J gave up 0 bases, with 13 bases separating them. The CDR3 has 14 amino acids. The germline V gene has CDR1 MDHEN and CDR2 SYDVKM. The CDR3 bases are TGTGCCAGCGCCTGGGAGGTTGTGAACACTGAAGCTTTCTTT. Translation gives CASAWEVVNTEAFF.

V is TRBV19 and J is TRBJ2-1; the match to TRBD2 covers 13 bases. Per the germline V gene, CDR1 is LNHDA and CDR2 is SQIVND (reference sequence). This CDR3 is 16 amino acids long. V trimming: 6 bases; J trimming: 5 bases; junction bases outside the gene matches: 7. The CDR3 region is CASRYDGLAGDNEQFF. The CDR3 DNA is TGTGCCAGTAGGTACGACGGACTAGCGGGAGACAATGAGCAGTTCTTC. The full variable domain, with the rest looked up from reference TRBV19 and TRBJ2-1, is DGGITQSPKYLFRKEGQNVTLSCEQNLNHDAMYWYRQDPGQGLRLIYYSQIVNDFQKGDIAEGYSVSREKKESFPLTVTSAQKNPTAFYLCASRYDGLAGDNEQFFGPGTRLTVL.